This T cell receptor (beta chain) comes out of a study of radiotherapy plus CTLA-4 blockade in lung cancer. The CDR3 runs 14 residues. The V end lost 1 base, the J end lost 2 bases, and 12 bases lay between the germline ends. Germline assignment: CDR1 SQVTM and CDR2 ANQGSEA. Repertoires were generated with immunoSEQ multiplex PCR, while TCRdb's copy carries only in-frame clones and drops some. This sample yields under 95,000 clones, of which under 90% are seen a single time; about 0.79% belongs to the top ten. The clonotype originates from a human donor with non-small cell lung cancer who had stable disease on radiotherapy plus ipilimumab. The gene calls are TRBV29-1 and TRBJ2-7; D perhaps matches TRBD2 (6 bases). The sequences come from peripheral blood, collected from a patient treated with radiotherapy plus ipilimumab. This CDR3 reads CSVEVPGAPYEQYF. CDR3 nucleotides: TGCAGCGTTGAAGTGCCGGGAGCGCCCTACGAGCAGTACTTC.